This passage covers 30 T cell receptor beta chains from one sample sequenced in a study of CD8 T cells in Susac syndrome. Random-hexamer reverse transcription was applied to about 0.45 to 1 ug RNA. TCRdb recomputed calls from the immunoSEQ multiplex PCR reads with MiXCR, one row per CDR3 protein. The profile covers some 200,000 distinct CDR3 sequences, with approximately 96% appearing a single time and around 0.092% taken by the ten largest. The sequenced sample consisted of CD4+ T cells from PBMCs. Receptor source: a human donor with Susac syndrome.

CDR3 in DNA: TGTGCCATCAGTGTAAGCGGCGAGTCTCCAGATACGCAGTATTTT. Translation: CAISVSGESPDTQYF. The chain links TRBV10-3 to TRBJ2-3; D is possibly TRBD2 (5 bases). This CDR3 contains 15 residues. Trimming took off 4 bases at V and 4 bases at J, with 15 bases between the two ends. Germline V gene sequence: CDR1 ENHRY, CDR2 SYGVKD.

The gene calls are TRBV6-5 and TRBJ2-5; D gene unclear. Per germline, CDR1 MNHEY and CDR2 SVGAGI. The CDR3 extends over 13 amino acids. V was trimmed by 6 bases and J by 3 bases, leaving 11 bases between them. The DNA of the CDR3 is TGTGCCAGCAGGACATTAGTAAAAGAGACCCAGTACTTC. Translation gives CASRTLVKETQYF.

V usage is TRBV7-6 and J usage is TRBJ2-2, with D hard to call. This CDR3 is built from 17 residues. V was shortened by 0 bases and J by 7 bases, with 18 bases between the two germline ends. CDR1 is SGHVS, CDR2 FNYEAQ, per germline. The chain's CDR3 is CASSLARRAGPIGELFF. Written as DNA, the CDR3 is TGTGCCAGCAGCTTAGCCAGACGGGCAGGCCCCATCGGGGAGCTGTTTTTT.

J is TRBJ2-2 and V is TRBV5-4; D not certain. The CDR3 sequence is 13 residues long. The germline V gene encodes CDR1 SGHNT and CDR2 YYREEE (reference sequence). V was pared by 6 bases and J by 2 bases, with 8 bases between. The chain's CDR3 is CASTESNTGELFF. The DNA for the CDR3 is TGTGCCAGCACCGAATCTAACACCGGGGAGCTGTTTTTT.

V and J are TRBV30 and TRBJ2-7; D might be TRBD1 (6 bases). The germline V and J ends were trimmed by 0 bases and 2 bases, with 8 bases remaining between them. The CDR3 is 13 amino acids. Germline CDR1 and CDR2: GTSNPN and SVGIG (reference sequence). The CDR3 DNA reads TGTGCCTGGAGTGTAACAGGGACCTACGAGCAGTACTTC. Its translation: CAWSVTGTYEQYF.

The CDR3 spells CATSDGLYGYTF. The CDR3 region has the DNA TGTGCCACCAGTGACGGACTCTATGGCTACACCTTC. This chain links TRBV24-1 with TRBJ1-2; D unclear. Germline CDR1 and CDR2: KGHDR and SFDVKD. V lost 4 bases, J lost 4 bases, and 6 bases lay in between. This CDR3 spans 12 amino acids.

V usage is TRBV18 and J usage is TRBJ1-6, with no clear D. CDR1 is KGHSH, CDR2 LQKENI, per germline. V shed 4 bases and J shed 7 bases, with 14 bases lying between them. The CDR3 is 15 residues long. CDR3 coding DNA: TGTGCCAGCTCACAAACCGGGTCGAAGAATTCACCCCTCCACTTT. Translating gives CASSQTGSKNSPLHF.

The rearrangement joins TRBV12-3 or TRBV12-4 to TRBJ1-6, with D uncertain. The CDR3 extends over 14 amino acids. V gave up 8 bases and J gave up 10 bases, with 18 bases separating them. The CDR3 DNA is TGTGCCAGCGGCGGGAGCGGAGTTTTGTCACCCCTCCACTTT. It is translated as CASGGSGVLSPLHF.

The CDR3: CASSSTGPPLFFF. Here the CDR3 DNA reads TGTGCCAGCAGCTCCACGGGTCCTCCCTTGTTTTTCTTT. The chain has TRBV7-9 and TRBJ1-1; unclear D gene. V lost 4 bases to trimming and J lost 13 bases, with 19 bases between them. The CDR3 spans 13 residues. The V gene's germline CDR1 is SEHNR and CDR2 FQNEAQ (reference sequence). Based on the CDR3 plus reference TRBV7-9 and TRBJ1-1, the full variable domain is DTGVSQNPRHKITKRGQNVTFRCDPISEHNRLYWYRQTLGQGPEFLTYFQNEAQLEKSRLLSDRFSAERPKGSFSTLEIQRTEQGDSAMYLCASSSTGPPLFFFGQGTRLTVV.

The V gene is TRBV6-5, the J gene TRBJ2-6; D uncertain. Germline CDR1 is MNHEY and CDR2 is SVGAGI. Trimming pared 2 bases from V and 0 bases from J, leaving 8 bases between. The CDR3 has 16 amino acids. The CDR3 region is CASSYSQISGANVLTF. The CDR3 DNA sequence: TGTGCCAGCAGTTACAGTCAGATCTCTGGGGCCAACGTCCTGACTTTC.

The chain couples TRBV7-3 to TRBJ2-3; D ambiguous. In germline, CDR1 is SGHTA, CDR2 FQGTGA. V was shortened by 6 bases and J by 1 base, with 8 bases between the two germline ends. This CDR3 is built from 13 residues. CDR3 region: CASRAQGTDTQYF. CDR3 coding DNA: TGTGCCAGCAGAGCCCAGGGCACAGATACGCAGTATTTT.

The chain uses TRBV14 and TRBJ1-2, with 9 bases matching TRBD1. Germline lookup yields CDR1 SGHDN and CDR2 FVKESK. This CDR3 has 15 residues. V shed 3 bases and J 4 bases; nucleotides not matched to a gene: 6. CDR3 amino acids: CASSQGTGGGYGYTF. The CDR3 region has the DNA TGTGCCAGCAGCCAGGGAACAGGGGGCGGCTATGGCTACACCTTC.

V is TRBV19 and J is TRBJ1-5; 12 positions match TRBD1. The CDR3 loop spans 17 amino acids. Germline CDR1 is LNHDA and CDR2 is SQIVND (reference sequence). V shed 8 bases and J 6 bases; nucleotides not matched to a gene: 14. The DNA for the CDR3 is TGTGCCAGTTCCACCTACCGGGACAGGGGGCACAGTCAGCCCCAGCATTTT. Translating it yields CASSTYRDRGHSQPQHF.

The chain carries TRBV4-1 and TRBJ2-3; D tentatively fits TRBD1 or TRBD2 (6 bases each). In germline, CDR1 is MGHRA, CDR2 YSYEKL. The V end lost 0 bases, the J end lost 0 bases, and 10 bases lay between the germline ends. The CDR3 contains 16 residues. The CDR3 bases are TGCGCCAGCAGCCAAGATAGGGGGGCGAGCACAGATACGCAGTATTTT. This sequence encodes CASSQDRGASTDTQYF.

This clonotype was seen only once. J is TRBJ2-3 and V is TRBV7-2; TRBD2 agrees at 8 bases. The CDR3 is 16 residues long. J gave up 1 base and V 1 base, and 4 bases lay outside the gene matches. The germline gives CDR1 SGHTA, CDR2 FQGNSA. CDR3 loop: CASSLVPGGGTDTQYF. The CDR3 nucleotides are TGTGCCAGCAGCTTAGTTCCCGGGGGGGGCACAGATACGCAGTATTTT. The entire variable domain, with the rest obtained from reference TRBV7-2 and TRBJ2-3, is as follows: GAGVSQSPSNKVTEKGKDVELRCDPISGHTALYWYRQSLGQGLEFLIYFQGNSAPDKSGLPSDRFSAERTGGSVSTLTIQRTQQEDSAVYLCASSLVPGGGTDTQYFGPGTRLTVL.

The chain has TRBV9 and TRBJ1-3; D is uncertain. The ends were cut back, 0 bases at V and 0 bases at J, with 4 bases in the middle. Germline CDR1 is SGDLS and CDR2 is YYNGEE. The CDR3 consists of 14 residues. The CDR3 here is CASSVETSGNTIYF. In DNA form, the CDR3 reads TGTGCCAGCAGCGTAGAAACCTCTGGAAACACCATATATTTT.

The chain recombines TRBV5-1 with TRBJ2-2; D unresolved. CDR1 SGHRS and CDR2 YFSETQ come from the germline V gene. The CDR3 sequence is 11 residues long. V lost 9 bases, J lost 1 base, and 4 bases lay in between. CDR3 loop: CATKNTGELFF. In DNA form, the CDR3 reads TGCGCCACCAAGAACACCGGGGAGCTGTTTTTT.

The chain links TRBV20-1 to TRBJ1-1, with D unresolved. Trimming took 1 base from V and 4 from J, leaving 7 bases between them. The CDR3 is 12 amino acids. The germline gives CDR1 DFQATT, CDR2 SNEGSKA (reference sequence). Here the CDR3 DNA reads TGCAGTGCTAGAGGGGGTCCCACTGAAGCTTTCTTT. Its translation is CSARGGPTEAFF.

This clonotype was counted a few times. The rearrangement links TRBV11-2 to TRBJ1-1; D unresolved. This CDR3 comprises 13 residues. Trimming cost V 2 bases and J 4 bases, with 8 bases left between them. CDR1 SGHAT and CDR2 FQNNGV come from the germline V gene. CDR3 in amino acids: CASSLSRGTEAFF. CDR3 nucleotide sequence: TGTGCCAGCAGCTTATCTCGGGGCACTGAAGCTTTCTTT. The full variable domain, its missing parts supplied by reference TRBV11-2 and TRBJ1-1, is EAGVAQSPRYKIIEKRQSVAFWCNPISGHATLYWYQQILGQGPKLLIQFQNNGVVDDSQLPKDRFSAERLKGVDSTLKIQPAKLEDSAVYLCASSLSRGTEAFFGQGTRLTVV.

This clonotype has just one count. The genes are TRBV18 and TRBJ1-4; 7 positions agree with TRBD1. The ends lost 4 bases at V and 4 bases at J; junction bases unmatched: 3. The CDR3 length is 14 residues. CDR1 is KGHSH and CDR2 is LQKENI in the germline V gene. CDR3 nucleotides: TGTGCCAGCTCACGGGGACAGAGTAATGAAAAACTGTTTTTT. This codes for CASSRGQSNEKLFF.

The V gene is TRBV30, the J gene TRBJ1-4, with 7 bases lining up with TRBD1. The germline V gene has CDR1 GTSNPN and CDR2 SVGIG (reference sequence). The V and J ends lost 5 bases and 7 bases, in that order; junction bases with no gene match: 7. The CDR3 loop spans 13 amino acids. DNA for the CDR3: TGTGCCTGGGCTCGACAGGGTGGTGAAAAACTGTTTTTT. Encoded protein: CAWARQGGEKLFF.

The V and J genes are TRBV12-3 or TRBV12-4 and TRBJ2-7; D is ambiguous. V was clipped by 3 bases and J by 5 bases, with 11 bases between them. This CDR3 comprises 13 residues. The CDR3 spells CASSFYSSDEQYF. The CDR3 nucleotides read TGTGCCAGCAGTTTTTATTCATCGGACGAGCAGTACTTC.

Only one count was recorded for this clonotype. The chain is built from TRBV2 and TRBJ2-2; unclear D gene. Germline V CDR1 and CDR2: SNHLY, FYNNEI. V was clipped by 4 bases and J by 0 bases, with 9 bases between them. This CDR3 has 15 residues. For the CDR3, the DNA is TGTGCCAGCAGTGGGGTAGGCTCGAACACCGGGGAGCTGTTTTTT. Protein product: CASSGVGSNTGELFF.

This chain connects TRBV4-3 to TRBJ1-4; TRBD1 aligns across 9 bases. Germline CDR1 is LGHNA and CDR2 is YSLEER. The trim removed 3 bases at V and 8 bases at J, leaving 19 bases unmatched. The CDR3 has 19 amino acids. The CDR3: CASSQLGTGFLQGREKLFF. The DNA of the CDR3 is TGCGCCAGCAGCCAGCTCGGGACAGGGTTCTTGCAGGGTCGGGAAAAACTGTTTTTT.

DNA of the CDR3: TGTGCCAGCAGTCCCGGACAGGGAGGGCTTGGTCAGCCCCAGCATTTT. Translated, it gives CASSPGQGGLGQPQHF. The chain recombines TRBV27 with TRBJ1-5; 8 bases match TRBD1. Germline V lookup: CDR1 MNHEY, CDR2 SMNVEV (reference sequence). The J segment lost 6 bases and the V segment lost 5 bases, leaving 12 bases of the junction unmatched. CDR3 length: 16 residues.

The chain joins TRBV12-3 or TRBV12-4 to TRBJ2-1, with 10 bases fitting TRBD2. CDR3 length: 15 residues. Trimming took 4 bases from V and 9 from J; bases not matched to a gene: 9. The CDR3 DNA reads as TGTGCCAGCAGTTATCGACTAGCGGGTGGCGGTGAGCAGTTCTTC. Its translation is CASSYRLAGGGEQFF.

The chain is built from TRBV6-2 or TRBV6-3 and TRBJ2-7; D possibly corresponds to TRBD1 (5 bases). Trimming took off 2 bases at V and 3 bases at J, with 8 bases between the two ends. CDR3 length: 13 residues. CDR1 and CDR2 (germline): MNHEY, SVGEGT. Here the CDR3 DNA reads TGTGCCAGCAGTTACGCCCAGGGCTACGAGCAGTACTTC. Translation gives CASSYAQGYEQYF.

CDR3 protein: CSVRDSNQPQHF. CDR3 in DNA: TGCAGCGTCCGGGATAGCAATCAGCCCCAGCATTTT. The chain carries TRBV29-1 and TRBJ1-5; D remains unclear. The CDR3 is made up of 12 amino acids. The V end was cut by 6 bases, the J end by 0 bases, with 6 bases between. In germline, CDR1 is SQVTM, CDR2 ANQGSEA.

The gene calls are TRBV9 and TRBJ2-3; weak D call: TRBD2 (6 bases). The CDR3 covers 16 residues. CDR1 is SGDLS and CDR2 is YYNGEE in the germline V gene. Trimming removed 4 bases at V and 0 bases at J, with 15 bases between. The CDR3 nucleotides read TGTGCCAGCAGCTTAACCGGGACTTCTAGCACAGATACGCAGTATTTT. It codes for CASSLTGTSSTDTQYF.

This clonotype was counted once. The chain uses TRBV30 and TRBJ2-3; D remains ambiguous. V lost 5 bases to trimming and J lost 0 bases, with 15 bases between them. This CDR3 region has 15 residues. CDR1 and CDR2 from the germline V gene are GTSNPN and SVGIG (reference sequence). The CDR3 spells CAWARMGSSTDTQYF. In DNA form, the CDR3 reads TGTGCCTGGGCTCGGATGGGGTCTAGCACAGATACGCAGTATTTT.